These T cell receptor beta chains were read from a single sample in a study of beta chain features in type 1 diabetes. Clones were sequenced by immunoSEQ multiplex PCR, and TCRdb holds only the in-frame ones, with some missing. The sample carries 600,000 to 700,000 clones, roughly 12% recorded once. Sequences were obtained from naive CD4+ T cells from blood. The receptors derive from a man younger than 40 with type 1 diabetes. CDR3s include the opening cysteine and the closing phenylalanine or tryptophan. D genes are given only for firm matches. The size field is filled for only some rows; it gives once, few, many or a size class.

clone_size	v_call	j_call	d_call	cdr3_aa	cdr3_nt
.	TRBV10-3	TRBJ2-2	.	CAITGQQYTGELFF	TGTGCCATCACAGGCCAGCAGTACACCGGGGAGCTGTTTTTT
.	TRBV5-1	TRBJ2-3	.	CASSLARLSSTDTQYF	TGCGCCAGCAGCTTGGCCAGGTTATCTAGCACAGATACGCAGTATTTT
few	TRBV7-9	TRBJ2-5	.	CASTTPDGVEGTQYF	TGTGCCAGCACCACCCCGGACGGAGTCGAAGGGACCCAGTACTTC
.	TRBV5-6	TRBJ1-4	.	CASSLDGEKLFF	TGTGCCAGCAGCTTGGACGGTGAAAAACTGTTTTTT
.	TRBV7-7	TRBJ1-1	.	CASSPHPNTEAFF	TGTGCTAGCAGCCCGCACCCGAACACTGAAGCTTTCTTT
few	TRBV9	TRBJ1-6	.	CASSVSVQGPLHF	TGTGCCAGCAGCGTAAGTGTACAGGGCCCCCTCCACTTT
.	TRBV5-4	TRBJ1-2	.	CANVKYGYTF	TGTGCCAACGTAAAATATGGCTACACCTTC
.	TRBV7-2	TRBJ1-5	TRBD1	CVSSLIDRGIQPQHF	TGTGTCAGCAGCTTAATTGACAGGGGAATTCAGCCCCAGCATTTT
.	TRBV21-1	TRBJ1-6	.	CASSKGLQNSPLHF	TGTGCCAGCAGCAAAGGCTTACAGAATTCACCCCTCCACTTT
few	TRBV2	TRBJ2-2	TRBD1	CASRTGEWAGELFF	TGTGCCAGCAGGACAGGGGAATGGGCCGGGGAGCTGTTTTTT
few	TRBV28	TRBJ2-7	.	CASSSRGTSVYEQYF	TGTGCCAGCAGTTCCCGGGGGACTTCAGTTTACGAGCAGTACTTC
.	TRBV5-1	TRBJ2-7	TRBD1	CASSLPIGGDEQYF	TGCGCCAGCAGCTTGCCGATAGGGGGCGACGAGCAGTACTTC
few	TRBV2	TRBJ2-7	TRBD1	CASTLAPGQPTYEQYF	TGTGCCAGCACCCTTGCCCCGGGACAGCCAACCTACGAGCAGTACTTC
few	TRBV11-2	TRBJ2-1	.	CASSLEVVGSAEQFF	TGTGCCAGCAGCTTAGAGGTGGTGGGCAGCGCAGAGCAGTTCTTC
.	TRBV28	TRBJ2-4	.	CASSAGTRGVAKNIQYF	TGTGCCAGCAGTGCCGGGACACGCGGAGTAGCCAAAAACATTCAGTACTTC
few	TRBV9	TRBJ2-5	.	CASSGPDGVSGETQYF	TGTGCCAGCAGCGGACCGGATGGGGTATCTGGGGAGACCCAGTACTTC
.	TRBV7-2	TRBJ1-5	TRBD1	CASGQGEGGNQPQHF	TGTGCCTCGGGACAGGGTGAGGGCGGCAATCAGCCCCAGCATTTT
.	TRBV9	TRBJ2-1	TRBD2	CASSVNPTSGGHNEQFF	TGTGCCAGCAGCGTAAACCCCACTAGCGGGGGCCACAATGAGCAGTTCTTC
.	TRBV28	TRBJ2-3	.	CASSSRTDTQYF	TGTGCCAGCAGTTCGCGCACAGATACGCAGTATTTT
.	TRBV29-1	TRBJ1-1	.	CSVCEGEQAFF	TGCAGCGTTTGTGAAGGGGAACAAGCTTTCTTT
.	TRBV5-1	TRBJ2-1	.	CASSYQGTTDEQFF	TGCGCCAGCAGCTACCAGGGGACTACAGATGAGCAGTTCTTC
few	TRBV28	TRBJ2-1	.	CASSSVGGRNEQFF	TGTGCCAGCAGTTCAGTAGGGGGACGCAATGAGCAGTTCTTC
few	TRBV6-1	TRBJ2-5	TRBD1	CASRGTAQETQYF	TGTGCCAGCAGAGGGACAGCCCAAGAGACCCAGTACTTC
.	TRBV21-1	TRBJ1-3	.	CASSKDSGNTIYF	TGTGCCAGCAGCAAGGACAGTGGAAACACCATATATTTT
.	TRBV4-3	TRBJ1-4	.	CASSQEIGNFEKLFF	TGCGCCAGCAGCCAAGAAATAGGGAACTTTGAAAAACTGTTTTTT
few	TRBV27	TRBJ2-1	.	CASSAQGYYNEQFF	TGTGCCAGCAGCGCCCAGGGATACTACAATGAGCAGTTCTTC
.	TRBV29-1	TRBJ2-7	TRBD1	CSVGQGPEDYEQYF	TGCAGCGTCGGACAGGGGCCGGAGGATTACGAGCAGTACTTC
.	TRBV10-3	TRBJ1-2	.	CAISERGDYGYTF	TGTGCCATCAGTGAAAGAGGGGACTATGGCTACACCTTC
once	TRBV30	TRBJ1-4	.	CAWSVASGFNEKLFF	TGTGCCTGGAGTGTAGCGTCGGGGTTTAATGAAAAACTGTTTTTT
.	TRBV6-5	TRBJ1-4	TRBD1	CASRTGVGANEKLFF	TGTGCCAGCAGAACAGGGGTCGGGGCTAATGAAAAACTGTTTTTT
.	TRBV28	TRBJ2-1	TRBD2	CASRSLGRPTSGSSYNEQFF	TGTGCCAGCAGGTCCCTGGGACGGCCAACTAGCGGAAGCTCCTACAATGAGCAGTTCTTC